The TCR beta chain described here comes from a study of T cell changes during pregnancy in multiple sclerosis. Measured with immunoSEQ multiplex PCR; TCRdb has only the in-frame clones, and not every one. The profile shows tens of thousands of clones, 92% of them singletons. J gave up 1 base and V 2 bases, and 8 bases lay outside the gene matches. Germline V CDR1 and CDR2: KGHSH, LQKENI. The CDR3 runs to 18 residues. This TCR derives from a female donor in good health, enrolled as a control in a pregnancy study. The specimen comprised peripheral blood, sampled in the first trimester of pregnancy. This chain uses TRBV18 with TRBJ2-6, with 7 bases matching TRBD2. Here the CDR3 DNA reads TGTGCCAGCTCACCAGTGTCCGTAGCGGGTTCTGGGGCCAACGTCCTGACTTTC. Translated, it gives CASSPVSVAGSGANVLTF.